The subject of this entry is one T cell receptor (beta chain). The germline gives CDR1 MGHDK, CDR2 SYGVNS. Trimming cost V 2 bases and J 3 bases, with 8 bases left between them. The CDR3 contains 13 residues. This record comes from a study of control samples from healthy donors and cancer patients. The protocol was immunoSEQ multiplex PCR, while the TCRdb copy is restricted to in-frame clones and leaves out a portion. This table has around 41,000 clones, about 95% appearing once. The V call is TRBV25-1, the J call TRBJ2-7, with no clear D. The TCR sequence derives from a man aged 55 to 70 in good health. The sample taken for sequencing was blood. The CDR3 region has the DNA TGTGCCAGCAGTGAACAAAAGGGCTACGAGCAGTACTTC. It encodes CASSEQKGYEQYF.